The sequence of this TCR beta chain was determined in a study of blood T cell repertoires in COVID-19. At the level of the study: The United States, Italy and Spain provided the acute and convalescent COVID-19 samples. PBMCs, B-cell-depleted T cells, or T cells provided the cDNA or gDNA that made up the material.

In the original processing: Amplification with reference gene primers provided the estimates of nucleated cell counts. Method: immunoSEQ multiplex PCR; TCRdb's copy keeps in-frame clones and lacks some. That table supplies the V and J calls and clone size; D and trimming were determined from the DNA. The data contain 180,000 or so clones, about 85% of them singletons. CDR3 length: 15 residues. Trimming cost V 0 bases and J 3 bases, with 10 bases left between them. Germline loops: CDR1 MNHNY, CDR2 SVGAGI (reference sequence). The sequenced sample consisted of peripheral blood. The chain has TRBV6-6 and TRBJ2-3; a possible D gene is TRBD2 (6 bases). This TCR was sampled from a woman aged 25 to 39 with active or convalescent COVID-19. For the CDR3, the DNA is TGTGCCAGCAGTTACTCTCAGCGGGTTACAGATACGCAGTATTTT. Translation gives CASSYSQRVTDTQYF.